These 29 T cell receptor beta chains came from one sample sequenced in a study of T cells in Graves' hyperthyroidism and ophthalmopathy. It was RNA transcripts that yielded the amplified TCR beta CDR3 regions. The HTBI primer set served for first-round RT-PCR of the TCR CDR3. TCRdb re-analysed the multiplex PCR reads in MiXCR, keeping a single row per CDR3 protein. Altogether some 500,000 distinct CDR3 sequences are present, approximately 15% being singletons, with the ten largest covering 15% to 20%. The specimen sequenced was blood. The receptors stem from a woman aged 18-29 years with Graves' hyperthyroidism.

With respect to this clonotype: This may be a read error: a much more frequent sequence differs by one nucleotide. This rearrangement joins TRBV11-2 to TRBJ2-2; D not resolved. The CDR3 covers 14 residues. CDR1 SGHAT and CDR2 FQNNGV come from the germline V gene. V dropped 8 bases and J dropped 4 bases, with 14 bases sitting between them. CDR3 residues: CASGPRAATGELFF. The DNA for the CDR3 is TGTGCCAGCGGCCCCCGGGCAGCCACCGGGGAGCTGTTTTTT.

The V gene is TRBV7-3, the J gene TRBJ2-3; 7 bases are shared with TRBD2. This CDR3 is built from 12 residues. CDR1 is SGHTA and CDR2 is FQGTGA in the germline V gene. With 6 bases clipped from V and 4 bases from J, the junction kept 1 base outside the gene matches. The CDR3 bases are TGTGCCAGCAGGGGGGGGTCAGATACGCAGTATTTT. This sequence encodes CASRGGSDTQYF. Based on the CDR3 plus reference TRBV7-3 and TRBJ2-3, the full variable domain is GAGVSQTPSNKVTEKGKYVELRCDPISGHTALYWYRQSLGQGPEFLIYFQGTGAADDSGLPNDRFFAVRPEGSVSTLKIQRTERGDSAVYLCASRGGSDTQYFGPGTRLTVL.

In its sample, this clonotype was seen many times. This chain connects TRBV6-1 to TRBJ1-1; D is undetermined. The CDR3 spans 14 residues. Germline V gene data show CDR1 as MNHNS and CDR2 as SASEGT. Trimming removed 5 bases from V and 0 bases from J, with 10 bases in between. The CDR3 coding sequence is TGTGCCAGCAGTTCCCGGACGGTGAACACTGAAGCTTTCTTT. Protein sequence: CASSSRTVNTEAFF.

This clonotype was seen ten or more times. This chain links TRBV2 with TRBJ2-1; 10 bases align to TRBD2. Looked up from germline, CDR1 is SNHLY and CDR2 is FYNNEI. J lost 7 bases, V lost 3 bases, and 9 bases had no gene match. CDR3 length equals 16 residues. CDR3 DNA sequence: TGTGCCAGCAGTGATAGGCTAGCGGGAGTAGGTAATGAGCAGTTCTTC. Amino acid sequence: CASSDRLAGVGNEQFF.

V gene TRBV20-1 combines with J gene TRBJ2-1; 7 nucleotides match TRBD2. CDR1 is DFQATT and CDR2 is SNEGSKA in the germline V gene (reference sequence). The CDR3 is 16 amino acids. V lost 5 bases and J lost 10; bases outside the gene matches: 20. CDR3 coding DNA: TGCAGTGCTCCGGATGGAAGGGAGGGCCAAGTTCAAGAGCAGTTCTTC. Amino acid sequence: CSAPDGREGQVQEQFF.

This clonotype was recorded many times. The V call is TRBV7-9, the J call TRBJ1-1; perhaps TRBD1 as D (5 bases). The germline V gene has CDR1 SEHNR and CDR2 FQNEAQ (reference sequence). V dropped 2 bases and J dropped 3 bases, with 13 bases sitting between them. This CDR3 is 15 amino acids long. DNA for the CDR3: TGTGCCAGCAGCTTATGGGGGGAGGGACACACTGAAGCTTTCTTT. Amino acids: CASSLWGEGHTEAFF.

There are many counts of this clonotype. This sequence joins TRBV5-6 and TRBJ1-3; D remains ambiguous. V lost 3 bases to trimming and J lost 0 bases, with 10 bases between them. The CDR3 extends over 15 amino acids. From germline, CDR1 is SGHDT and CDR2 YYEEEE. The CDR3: CASSSQLYSGNTIYF. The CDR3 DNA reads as TGTGCCAGCAGCTCTCAACTTTACTCTGGAAACACCATATATTTT.

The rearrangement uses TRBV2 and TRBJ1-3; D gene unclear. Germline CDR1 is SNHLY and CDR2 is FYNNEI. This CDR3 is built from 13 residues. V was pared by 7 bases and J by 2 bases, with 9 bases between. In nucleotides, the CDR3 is TGTGCCAGCACCGTCAGCCCTGGAAACACCATATATTTT. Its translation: CASTVSPGNTIYF.

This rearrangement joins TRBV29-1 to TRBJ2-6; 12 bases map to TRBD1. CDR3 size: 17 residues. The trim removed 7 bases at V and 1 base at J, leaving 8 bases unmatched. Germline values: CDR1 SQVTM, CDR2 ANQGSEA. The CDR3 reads CSALRGQGASGANVLTF. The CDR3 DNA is TGCAGCGCCCTCAGGGGACAGGGGGCTTCTGGGGCCAACGTCCTGACTTTC.

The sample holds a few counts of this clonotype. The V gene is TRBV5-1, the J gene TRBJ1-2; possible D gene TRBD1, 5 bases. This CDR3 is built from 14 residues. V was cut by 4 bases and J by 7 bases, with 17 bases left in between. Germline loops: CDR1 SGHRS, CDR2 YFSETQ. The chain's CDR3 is CASSVRDPPRGYTF. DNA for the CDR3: TGCGCCAGCAGCGTCCGGGACCCACCTCGTGGCTACACCTTC.

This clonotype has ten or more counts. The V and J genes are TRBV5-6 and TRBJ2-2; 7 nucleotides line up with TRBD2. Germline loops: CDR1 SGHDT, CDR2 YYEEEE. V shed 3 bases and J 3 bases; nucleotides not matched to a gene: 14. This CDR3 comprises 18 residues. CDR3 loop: CASSSGSSVAGDTGELFF. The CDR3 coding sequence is TGTGCCAGCAGCTCCGGGAGTAGCGTGGCGGGAGACACCGGGGAGCTGTTTTTT. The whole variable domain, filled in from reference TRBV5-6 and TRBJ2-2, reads DAGVTQSPTHLIKTRGQQVTLRCSPKSGHDTVSWYQQALGQGPQFIFQYYEEEERQRGNFPDRFSGHQFPNYSSELNVNALLLGDSALYLCASSSGSSVAGDTGELFFGEGSRLTVL.

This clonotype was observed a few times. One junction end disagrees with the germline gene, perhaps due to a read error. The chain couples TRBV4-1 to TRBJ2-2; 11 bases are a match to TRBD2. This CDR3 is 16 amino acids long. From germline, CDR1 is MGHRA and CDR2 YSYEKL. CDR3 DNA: TGTGCCAGCAGCCAAGAACTAGCGGGAGTCACCGGGGAGCTGTTTTTT. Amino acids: CASSQELAGVTGELFF.

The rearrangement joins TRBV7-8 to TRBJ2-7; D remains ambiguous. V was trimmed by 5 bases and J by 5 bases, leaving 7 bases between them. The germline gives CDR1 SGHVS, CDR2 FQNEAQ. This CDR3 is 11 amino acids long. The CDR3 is CASSHADEQYF. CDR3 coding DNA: TGTGCCAGCAGCCACGCGGACGAGCAGTACTTC.

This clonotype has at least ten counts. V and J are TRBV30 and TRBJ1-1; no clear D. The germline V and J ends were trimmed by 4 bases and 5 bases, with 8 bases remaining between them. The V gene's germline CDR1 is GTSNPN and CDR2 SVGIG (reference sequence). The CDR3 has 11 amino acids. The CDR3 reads CAWKVGTEAFF. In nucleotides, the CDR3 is TGTGCCTGGAAGGTGGGGACTGAAGCTTTCTTT.

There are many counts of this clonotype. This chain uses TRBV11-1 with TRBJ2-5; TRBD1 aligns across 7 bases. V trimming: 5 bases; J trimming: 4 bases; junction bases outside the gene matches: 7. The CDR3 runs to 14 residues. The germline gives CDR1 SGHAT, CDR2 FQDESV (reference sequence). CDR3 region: CASSPPGQVETQYF. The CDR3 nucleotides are TGTGCCAGCAGCCCCCCAGGACAGGTAGAGACCCAGTACTTC.

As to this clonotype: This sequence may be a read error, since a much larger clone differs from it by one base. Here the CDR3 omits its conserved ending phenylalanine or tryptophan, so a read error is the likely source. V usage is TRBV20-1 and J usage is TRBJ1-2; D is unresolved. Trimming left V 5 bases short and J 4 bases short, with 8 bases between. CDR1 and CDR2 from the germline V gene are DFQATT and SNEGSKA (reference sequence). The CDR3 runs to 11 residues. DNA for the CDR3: TGCAGTGCTCAGGACGGCTATGGCTACACCCTC. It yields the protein CSAQDGYGYTL.

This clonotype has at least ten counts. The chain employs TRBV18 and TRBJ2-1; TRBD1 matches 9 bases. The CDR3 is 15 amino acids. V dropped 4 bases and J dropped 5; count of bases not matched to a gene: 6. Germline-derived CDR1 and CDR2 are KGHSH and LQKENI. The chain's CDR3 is CASSRGDRANNEQFF. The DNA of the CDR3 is TGTGCCAGCTCACGGGGGGACAGGGCAAACAATGAGCAGTTCTTC.

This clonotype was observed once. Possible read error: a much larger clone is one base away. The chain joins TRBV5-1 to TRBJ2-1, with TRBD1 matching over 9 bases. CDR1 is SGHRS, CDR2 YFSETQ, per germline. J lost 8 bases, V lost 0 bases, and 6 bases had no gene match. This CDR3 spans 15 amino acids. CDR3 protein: CASSLEGTGIDEQFF. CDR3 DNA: TGCGCCAGCAGCTTGGAGGGGACAGGGATAGATGAGCAGTTCTTC.

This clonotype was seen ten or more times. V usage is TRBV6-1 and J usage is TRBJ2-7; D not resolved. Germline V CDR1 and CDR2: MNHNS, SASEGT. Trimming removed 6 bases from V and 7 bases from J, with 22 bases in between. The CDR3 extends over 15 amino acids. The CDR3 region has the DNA TGTGCCAGCAGCATAAGCGACGGAACCCTAAGGGAGCAGTACGTC. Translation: CASSISDGTLREQYV.

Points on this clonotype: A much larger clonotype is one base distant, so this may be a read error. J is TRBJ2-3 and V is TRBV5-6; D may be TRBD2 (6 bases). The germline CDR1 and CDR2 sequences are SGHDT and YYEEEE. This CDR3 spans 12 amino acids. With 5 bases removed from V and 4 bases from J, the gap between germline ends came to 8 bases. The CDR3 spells CASRAGSDTQYF. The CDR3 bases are TGTGCCAGCAGGGCGGGGTCAGATACGCAGTATTTT.

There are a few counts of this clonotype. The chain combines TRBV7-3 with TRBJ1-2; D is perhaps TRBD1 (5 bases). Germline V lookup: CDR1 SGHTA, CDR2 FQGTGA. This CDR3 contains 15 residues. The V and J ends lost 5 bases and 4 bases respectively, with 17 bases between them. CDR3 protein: CASSPAGEGSYGYTF. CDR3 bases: TGTGCCAGCAGCCCCGCGGGGGAGGGTTCCTATGGCTACACCTTC.

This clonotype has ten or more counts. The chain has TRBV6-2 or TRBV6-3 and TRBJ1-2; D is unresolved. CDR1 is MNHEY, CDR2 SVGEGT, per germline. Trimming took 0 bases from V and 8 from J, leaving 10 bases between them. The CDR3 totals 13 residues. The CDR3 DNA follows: TGTGCCAGCAGTTACTCGATTGGCGGCGGCTACACCTTC. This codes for CASSYSIGGGYTF.

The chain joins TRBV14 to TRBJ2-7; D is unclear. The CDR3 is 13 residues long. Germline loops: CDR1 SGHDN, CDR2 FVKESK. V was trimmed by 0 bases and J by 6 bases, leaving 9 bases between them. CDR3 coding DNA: TGTGCCAGCAGCCAAGAGATAGGGTCCGAGCAGTACGTC. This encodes CASSQEIGSEQYV.

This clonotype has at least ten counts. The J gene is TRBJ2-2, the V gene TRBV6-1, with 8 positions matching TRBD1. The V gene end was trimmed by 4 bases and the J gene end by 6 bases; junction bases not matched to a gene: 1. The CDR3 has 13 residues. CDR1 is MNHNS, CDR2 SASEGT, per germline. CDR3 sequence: CASSGTGPGELFF. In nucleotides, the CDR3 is TGTGCCAGCAGTGGGACAGGGCCCGGGGAGCTGTTTTTT.

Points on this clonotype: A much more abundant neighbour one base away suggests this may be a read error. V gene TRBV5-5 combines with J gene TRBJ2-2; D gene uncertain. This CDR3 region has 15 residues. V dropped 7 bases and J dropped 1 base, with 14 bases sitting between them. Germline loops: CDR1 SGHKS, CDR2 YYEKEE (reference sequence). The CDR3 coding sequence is TGTGCCAGCTGCTGGTTCTCAGGGAACACCGGGGAGCTGTTTTTT. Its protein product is CASCWFSGNTGELFF.

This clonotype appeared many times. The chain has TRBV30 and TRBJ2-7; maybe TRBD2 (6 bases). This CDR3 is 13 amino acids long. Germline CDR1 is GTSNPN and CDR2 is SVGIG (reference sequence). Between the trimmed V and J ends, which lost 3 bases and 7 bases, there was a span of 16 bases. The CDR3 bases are TGTGCCTGGAGGCCTAAGGTGGGGGGTGAGCAGTACTTC. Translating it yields CAWRPKVGGEQYF.

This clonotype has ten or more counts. CDR3 DNA sequence: TGTGCCAGCAGCTCGAACCTCGGATTAGCGGGAAGGGAGACCCAGTACTTC. It specifies CASSSNLGLAGRETQYF. This rearrangement joins TRBV11-2 to TRBJ2-5; 8 bases are shared with TRBD2. Germline V CDR1 and CDR2: SGHAT, FQNNGV. Trimming at V came to 4 bases and at J to 5 bases, leaving 15 bases not matched to a gene. The CDR3 sequence is 17 residues long.

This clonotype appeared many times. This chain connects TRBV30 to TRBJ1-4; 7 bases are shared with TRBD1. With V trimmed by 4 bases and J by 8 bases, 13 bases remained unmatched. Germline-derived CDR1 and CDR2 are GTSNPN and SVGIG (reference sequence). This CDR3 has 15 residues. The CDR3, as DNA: TGTGCCTGGACCGGCCTGACAGGGAGTGCCGAAAAACTGTTTTTT. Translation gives CAWTGLTGSAEKLFF.

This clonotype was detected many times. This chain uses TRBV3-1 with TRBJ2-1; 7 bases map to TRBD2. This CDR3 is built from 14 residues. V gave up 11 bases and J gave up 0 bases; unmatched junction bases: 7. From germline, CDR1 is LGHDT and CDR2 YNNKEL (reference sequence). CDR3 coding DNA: TGTGCCTCGACGGGCGGGAGCTCCTACAATGAGCAGTTCTTC. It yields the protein CASTGGSSYNEQFF.